Listed below are T cell receptor beta chains from one sample, sequenced in a study of blood T cell repertoires in COVID-19. Assay: immunoSEQ multiplex PCR; the TCRdb copy retains only in-frame clones and omits some. This table holds around 26,000 clones, roughly 76% found once. The sequencing input was peripheral blood. These receptors were collected from a man between 65 and 80 years old with acute or convalescent COVID-19. The CDR3 runs from the conserved cysteine through the conserved F or W. The order of the fields is V gene, D gene, J gene, clone size, CDR3 DNA, CDR3 protein. D genes are given only for firm matches. Clone size appears in some rows only: once, few, many, or a class for an expanded clone.

TRBV4-2	TRBD2	TRBJ2-2	few	TGTGCCAGCAGGAGCGGGGGAAACACCGGGGAGCTGTTTTTT	CASRSGGNTGELFF
TRBV7-3	TRBD2	TRBJ2-6	.	TGTGCCAGCAGCTCCCCGGGGGGGGGCACTGGGGCCAACGTCCTGACTTTC	CASSSPGGGTGANVLTF
TRBV2	.	TRBJ1-2	many	TGTGCCAGCAGAAAACAACAGGGTGGTGGCTACACCTTC	CASRKQQGGGYTF
TRBV19	TRBD1	TRBJ1-4	.	TGTGCCAGCGGGACAGGAAGGAAAAATGAAAAACTGTTTTTT	CASGTGRKNEKLFF
TRBV6-1	.	TRBJ1-1	.	TGTGCCAGCAGTGAGGGTGGGGGGTCCGAAGCTTTCTTT	CASSEGGGSEAFF
TRBV28	TRBD2	TRBJ2-7	.	TGTGCCAGCGTCTCGGGAGGACTCTACGAGCAGTACTTC	CASVSGGLYEQYF
TRBV7-9	TRBD2	TRBJ2-5	.	TGTGCCAGCAGCTTAGTACGGGAGGGCCCCCAAGAGACCCAGTACTTC	CASSLVREGPQETQYF
TRBV10-3	TRBD2	TRBJ2-1	.	TGTGCCATCAGTGACGGGACTAGCGGAAACAATGAGCAGTTCTTC	CAISDGTSGNNEQFF
TRBV6-5	TRBD1	TRBJ1-2	.	TGTGCCAGCAGTAGACAGGGTGGGAGGTATGGCTACACCTTC	CASSRQGGRYGYTF
TRBV28	.	TRBJ1-2	few	TGTGCCAGCAGTTTGAGGACTTCTGGCTACACCTTC	CASSLRTSGYTF
TRBV11-3	TRBD2	TRBJ2-1	.	TGTGCCAGCAGCTCACATAGCGGGAGCTCCTACAATGAGCAGTTCTTC	CASSSHSGSSYNEQFF
TRBV27	TRBD1	TRBJ2-6	.	TGTGCCAGCAGCCGACAGGGGACGGGGGCCAACGTCCTGACTTTC	CASSRQGTGANVLTF
TRBV19	TRBD1	TRBJ2-5	.	TGTGCCAGTAGTATTTCACAGGGGGCTGGAGAGACCCAGTACTTC	CASSISQGAGETQYF
TRBV4-2	.	TRBJ2-7	.	TGTGCCAGCAGCCGGGGGGGCCCCGGTAGCTACGAGCAGTACTTC	CASSRGGPGSYEQYF
TRBV23-1	.	TRBJ2-1	.	TGCGCCAGCACCCTTGAGTCGGCAGGCTACAATGAGCAGTTCTTC	CASTLESAGYNEQFF
TRBV5-1	TRBD2	TRBJ2-7	.	TGCGCCAGCAGCTTCGGACTAGGCTCCTACGAGCAGTACTTC	CASSFGLGSYEQYF
TRBV6-1	TRBD1	TRBJ2-2	.	TGTGCCAGCAGTGAAAGGACAGGGGTCGCCGGGGAGCTGTTTTTT	CASSERTGVAGELFF
TRBV28	.	TRBJ2-1	once	TGTGCCAGCAGTCCAGGGATAGGGGAGCAGTTCTTC	CASSPGIGEQFF
TRBV29-1	TRBD2	TRBJ2-1	.	TGCAGCGTTTATAGCGGGGGGCGGAACAATGAGCAGTTCTTC	CSVYSGGRNNEQFF
TRBV9	.	TRBJ2-3	.	TGTGCCAGCACCGAGACGCGGTCACTAACAGATACGCAGTATTTT	CASTETRSLTDTQYF
TRBV28	TRBD1	TRBJ2-7	.	TGTGCGATTAGGGGACAGGGACCCTACGAGCAGTACTTC	CAIRGQGPYEQYF
TRBV18	.	TRBJ2-7	.	TGTGCCAGCTCACCAGTTGTTAGCTCCTACGAGCAGTACTTC	CASSPVVSSYEQYF
TRBV6-5	.	TRBJ2-7	.	TGTGCCAGCAGTTCCCCCTCGGGGGTGACCTACGAGCAGTACTTC	CASSSPSGVTYEQYF
TRBV12-5	.	TRBJ1-5	.	TGTGCTAGTGGTTTGGTACTGGGGGCGGCAGACAATCAGCCCCAGCATTTT	CASGLVLGAADNQPQHF
TRBV5-4	TRBD2	TRBJ2-1	.	TGTGCCAGCAGCCCGAACGGGGGGGCCTCCGACAAGCAGTTCTTC	CASSPNGGASDKQFF
TRBV9	TRBD1	TRBJ2-7	.	TGTGCCAGCAGCGTAGATCGGGACAGGGGGTACGAGCAGTACTTC	CASSVDRDRGYEQYF
TRBV2	.	TRBJ2-2	.	TGTGCCAGCAGACTCACTACGAACACCGGGGAGCTGTTTTTT	CASRLTTNTGELFF
TRBV11-2	.	TRBJ2-6	.	TGTGCCAGCAGCTTGTACCAAGGGGGTGAAGGGGCCAACGTCCTGACTTTC	CASSLYQGGEGANVLTF
TRBV20-1	.	TRBJ1-1	once	TGCAGTGCTAGTTTGGGGGGGTACACTGAAGCTTTCTTT	CSASLGGYTEAFF
TRBV24-1	.	TRBJ1-5	.	TGTGCCACCAGTGATCGGCTGTCGGGTCCCCAGCATTTT	CATSDRLSGPQHF
TRBV30	.	TRBJ1-4	.	TGTGCCTGGGGACGGAGGGGTAATGAAAAACTGTTTTTT	CAWGRRGNEKLFF
TRBV5-5	TRBD2	TRBJ2-5	.	TGTGCCAGCAGCCGGCTAGCGGGGGGCTCCCAAGAGACCCAGTACTTC	CASSRLAGGSQETQYF
TRBV9	.	TRBJ2-5	.	TGTGCCAGCAGCTTCAATAACGGCGCGGTGGGAGAGACCCAGTACTTC	CASSFNNGAVGETQYF
TRBV5-6	.	TRBJ1-1	few	TGTGCCAGCAGCTTGTTAGGGGCCAGAAACACTGAAGCTTTCTTT	CASSLLGARNTEAFF
TRBV5-4	.	TRBJ2-4	.	TGTGCCAGCAGCTTCCGGGGGGCCGCCAAAAACATTCAGTACTTC	CASSFRGAAKNIQYF
TRBV2	TRBD2	TRBJ2-3	.	TGTGCCAGCAGTCCGGGACTAGCGGGAGGCAGCCATACGCAGTATTTT	CASSPGLAGGSHTQYF
TRBV7-3	TRBD1	TRBJ2-1	.	TGTGCCAGCAGCCCACGCCTGACAGGGAGCAATGAGCAGTTCTTC	CASSPRLTGSNEQFF
TRBV5-4	TRBD2	TRBJ2-7	few	TGTGCCAGCAGCGGATACCTGACTAGCGGTTTAAACGAGCAGTACTTC	CASSGYLTSGLNEQYF
TRBV18	.	TRBJ1-6	.	TGTGCCAGCTCACCAGCGTCGGGGAGGGAATCCCTCCACTTT	CASSPASGRESLHF
TRBV24-1	.	TRBJ2-1	.	TGTGCCACCGCCAGGGATGAGCAGTTCTTC	CATARDEQFF